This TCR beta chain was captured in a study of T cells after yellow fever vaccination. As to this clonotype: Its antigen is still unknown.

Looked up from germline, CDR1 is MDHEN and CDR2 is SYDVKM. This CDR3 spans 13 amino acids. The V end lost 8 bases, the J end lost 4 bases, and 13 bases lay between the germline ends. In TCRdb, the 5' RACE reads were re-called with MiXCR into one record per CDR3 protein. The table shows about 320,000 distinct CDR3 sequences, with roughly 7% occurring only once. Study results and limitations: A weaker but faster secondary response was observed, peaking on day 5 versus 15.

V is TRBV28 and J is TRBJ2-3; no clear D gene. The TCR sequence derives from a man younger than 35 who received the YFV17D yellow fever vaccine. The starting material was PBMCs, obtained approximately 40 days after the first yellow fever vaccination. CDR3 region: CASSLQISDTQYF. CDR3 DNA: TGTGCCAGCTCCTTACAGATATCAGATACGCAGTATTTT. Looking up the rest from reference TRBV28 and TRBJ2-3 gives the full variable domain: DVKVTQSSRYLVKRTGEKVFLECVQDMDHENMFWYRQDPGLGLRLIYFSYDVKMKEKGDIPEGYSVSREKKERFSLILESASTNQTSMYLCASSLQISDTQYFGPGTRLTVL.